This T cell receptor (beta chain) originates from a study of naive and memory T cell subsets. The beta constant-region primer was an equimolar mix of two oligonucleotides covering TRBC1 and TRBC2. An oligonucleotide with the SP2 primer and a 12-nucleotide UMI was ligated to the cDNA 3' end. The ligated cDNA underwent four PCR rounds using SP2 and nested alpha and beta constant-region primers. One entry per CDR3 protein, called by TCRdb with MiXCR from the UMI-ligation and nested PCR reads. The profile covers around 90,000 distinct CDR3 sequences, with about 7% appearing a single time and roughly 1.6% taken by the ten largest. From the second PCR step, alpha and beta chains were amplified apart. Cells stained for CD3, CD4, CD8, CD45RA and CD27 were sorted into four subsets. The receptor comes from a human donor in good health. The sequencing input was central memory CD4+ T cells from blood.

The CDR3 loop reads CASSSGTGVYEQYF. CDR3 DNA sequence: TGTGCCAGCTCCTCCGGGACGGGAGTCTACGAGCAGTACTTC. J is TRBJ2-7 and V is TRBV10-3; weak D call: TRBD2 (6 bases). The germline CDR1 and CDR2 sequences are ENHRY and SYGVKD. Trimming took off 10 bases at V and 3 bases at J, with 19 bases between the two ends. The length of the CDR3 is 14 residues.